The rows below give T cell receptor beta chains drawn from one sample of a study of blood T cells in healthy people across ages. TCRdb called the 5' RACE reads again in MiXCR, with one record for every CDR3 protein. Of roughly 800,000 distinct CDR3 sequences listed, 58% were seen once; the top ten hold about 20%. Specimen: blood. All receptors come from a man aged 30 to 39 in good health. Each CDR3 is given with its conserved first and last residue. Each record gives: D gene, V gene, J gene, clone size, CDR3 protein, CDR3 DNA. A D gene is named only where the DNA matches it firmly. Clone size appears in some rows only: once, few, many, or a class for an expanded clone.

d_call: NA
v_call: TRBV20-1
j_call: TRBJ1-1
clone_size: NA
cdr3_aa: CSARGTAQSTEAFF
cdr3_nt: TGCAGTGCTAGAGGGACCGCCCAGAGCACTGAAGCTTTCTTT

d_call: NA
v_call: TRBV5-1
j_call: TRBJ1-6
clone_size: NA
cdr3_aa: CASSTTGDSSSPLHF
cdr3_nt: TGCGCCAGCAGCACAACGGGGGATTCGAGTTCACCCCTCCACTTT

d_call: NA
v_call: TRBV7-2
j_call: TRBJ1-2
clone_size: NA
cdr3_aa: CASSLSVLGLGYGYTF
cdr3_nt: NA

d_call: TRBD1
v_call: TRBV4-1
j_call: TRBJ2-1
clone_size: NA
cdr3_aa: CASSQQLRAGGRGNEQFF
cdr3_nt: TGCGCCAGCAGCCAGCAACTTCGGGCTGGGGGCAGGGGGAATGAGCAGTTCTTC

d_call: NA
v_call: TRBV11-2
j_call: TRBJ2-7
clone_size: NA
cdr3_aa: CASSRGGTVLYEQYF
cdr3_nt: TGTGCCAGCAGCCGTGGCGGGACAGTCTTATACGAGCAGTACTTC

d_call: NA
v_call: TRBV4-3
j_call: TRBJ1-1
clone_size: few
cdr3_aa: CASSQSTGRRITEAFF
cdr3_nt: TGCGCCAGCAGCCAATCGACTGGGAGAAGGATCACTGAAGCTTTCTTT

d_call: NA
v_call: TRBV7-6
j_call: TRBJ1-6
clone_size: NA
cdr3_aa: CASSFRTDYNSPLHF
cdr3_nt: TGTGCCAGCAGCTTTCGGACAGACTATAATTCACCCCTCCACTTT

d_call: NA
v_call: TRBV20-1
j_call: TRBJ2-7
clone_size: NA
cdr3_aa: CGAGWDLTYEQYF
cdr3_nt: TGCGGTGCTGGGTGGGACTTAACCTACGAGCAGTACTTC

d_call: NA
v_call: TRBV6-1
j_call: TRBJ1-6
clone_size: NA
cdr3_aa: CASRGLNSPLHF
cdr3_nt: TGTGCCAGCAGGGGGCTGAATTCACCCCTCCACTTT

d_call: TRBD1
v_call: TRBV4-1
j_call: TRBJ1-5
clone_size: NA
cdr3_aa: CASSQDGQGDQPQHF
cdr3_nt: TGCGCCAGCAGCCAAGATGGACAGGGGGATCAGCCCCAGCATTTT

d_call: TRBD1
v_call: TRBV27
j_call: TRBJ2-3
clone_size: NA
cdr3_aa: CASSSTQGFATDTQYF
cdr3_nt: TGTGCCAGCAGTTCGACACAGGGGTTTGCGACAGATACGCAGTATTTT

d_call: NA
v_call: TRBV20-1
j_call: TRBJ1-6
clone_size: many
cdr3_aa: CSAREPSNNSPLHF
cdr3_nt: TGCAGTGCTAGAGAACCGAGCAATAATTCACCCCTCCACTTT

d_call: NA
v_call: TRBV20-1
j_call: TRBJ1-1
clone_size: NA
cdr3_aa: CSARASTEAFF
cdr3_nt: TGCAGTGCTAGAGCCAGCACTGAAGCTTTCTTT

d_call: NA
v_call: TRBV24-1
j_call: TRBJ1-6
clone_size: NA
cdr3_aa: CANRKDPGRDSPLHF
cdr3_nt: TGTGCCAACAGGAAGGATCCGGGGCGAGATTCACCCCTCCACTTT

d_call: TRBD1
v_call: TRBV6-5
j_call: TRBJ2-7
clone_size: few
cdr3_aa: CASSSDRGLVYEQYF
cdr3_nt: TGTGCCAGCAGTTCGGACAGGGGGCTCGTCTACGAGCAGTACTTC

d_call: NA
v_call: TRBV2
j_call: TRBJ2-5
clone_size: few
cdr3_aa: CASSVSPLWWETQYF
cdr3_nt: TGTGCCAGCAGTGTGTCCCCGTTGTGGTGGGAGACCCAGTACTTC

d_call: TRBD2
v_call: TRBV20-1
j_call: TRBJ2-3
clone_size: few
cdr3_aa: CSALPRTSGSTDTQYF
cdr3_nt: TGCAGTGCCCTTCCTCGAACTAGCGGGAGCACAGATACGCAGTATTTT

d_call: NA
v_call: TRBV29-1
j_call: TRBJ2-1
clone_size: NA
cdr3_aa: CSVVPRGDNEQFF
cdr3_nt: TGCAGCGTTGTACCCAGGGGGGACAATGAGCAGTTCTTC

d_call: TRBD2
v_call: TRBV18
j_call: TRBJ2-1
clone_size: NA
cdr3_aa: CASSPVAGGWNEQFF
cdr3_nt: TGTGCCAGCTCACCAGTAGCGGGGGGATGGAATGAGCAGTTCTTC

d_call: TRBD1
v_call: TRBV15
j_call: TRBJ1-2
clone_size: NA
cdr3_aa: CATSPLGTGGSYGYTF
cdr3_nt: TGTGCCACTAGCCCCCTCGGAACAGGGGGCAGCTATGGCTACACCTTC

d_call: TRBD2
v_call: TRBV28
j_call: TRBJ2-1
clone_size: NA
cdr3_aa: CASSAGEPYNEQFF
cdr3_nt: TGTGCCAGCAGTGCGGGGGAACCATACAATGAGCAGTTCTTC

d_call: NA
v_call: TRBV4-3
j_call: TRBJ2-5
clone_size: NA
cdr3_aa: CASSQGGNLGYNEQYF
cdr3_nt: TGCGCCAGCAGCCAGGGCGGGAATCTGGGATACAATGAGCAGTACTTC

d_call: NA
v_call: TRBV7-2
j_call: TRBJ2-7
clone_size: few
cdr3_aa: CASSFSGTTYEQYF
cdr3_nt: TGTGCCAGCAGCTTTAGCGGTACAACCTACGAGCAGTACTTC

d_call: NA
v_call: TRBV25-1
j_call: TRBJ2-5
clone_size: NA
cdr3_aa: CASRESLGASAETQYF
cdr3_nt: TGTGCCAGCAGAGAGTCGCTGGGGGCCTCTGCGGAGACCCAGTACTTC